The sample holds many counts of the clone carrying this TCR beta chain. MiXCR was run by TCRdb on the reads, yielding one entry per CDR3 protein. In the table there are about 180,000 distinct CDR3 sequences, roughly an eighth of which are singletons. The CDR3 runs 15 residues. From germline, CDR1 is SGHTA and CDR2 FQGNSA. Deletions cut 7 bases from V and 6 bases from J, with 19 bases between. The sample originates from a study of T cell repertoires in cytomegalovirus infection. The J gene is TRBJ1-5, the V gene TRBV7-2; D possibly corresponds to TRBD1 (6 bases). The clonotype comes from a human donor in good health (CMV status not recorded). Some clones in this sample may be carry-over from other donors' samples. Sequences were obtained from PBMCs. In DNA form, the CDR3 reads TGTGCCAGCACTATAAGGGCAGGGGAGGGTCAGCCCCAGCATTTT. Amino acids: CASTIRAGEGQPQHF.